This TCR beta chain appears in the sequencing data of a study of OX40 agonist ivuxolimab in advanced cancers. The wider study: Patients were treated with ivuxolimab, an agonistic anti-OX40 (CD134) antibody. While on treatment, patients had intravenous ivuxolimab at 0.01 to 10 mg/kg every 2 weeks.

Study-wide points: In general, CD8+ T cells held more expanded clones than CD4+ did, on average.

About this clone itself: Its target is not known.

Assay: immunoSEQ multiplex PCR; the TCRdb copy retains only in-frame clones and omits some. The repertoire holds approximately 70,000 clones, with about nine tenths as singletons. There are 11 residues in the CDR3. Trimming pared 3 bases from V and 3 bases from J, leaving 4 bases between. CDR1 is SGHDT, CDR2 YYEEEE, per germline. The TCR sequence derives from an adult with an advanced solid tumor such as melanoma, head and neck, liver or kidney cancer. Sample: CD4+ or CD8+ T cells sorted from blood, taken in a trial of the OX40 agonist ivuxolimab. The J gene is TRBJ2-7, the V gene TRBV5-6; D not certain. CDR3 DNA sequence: TGTGCCAGCAGCTGGGGCTACGAGCAGTACTTC. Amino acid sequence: CASSWGYEQYF.